Listed below are T cell receptor beta chains from one sample, sequenced in a study of blood T cell repertoires in COVID-19. Assay: immunoSEQ multiplex PCR; the TCRdb copy retains only in-frame clones and omits some. The data contain roughly 110,000 clones, approximately 90% of them singletons. The sample was peripheral blood. The receptors shown here come from a man aged 50 or older with active or convalescent COVID-19. Both conserved end residues are part of each CDR3. A D gene is named only where the DNA matches it firmly. Not all rows give a size; the values are once, few, many and, for expanded clones, a class.

d_call	clone_size	j_call	v_call	cdr3_nt	cdr3_aa
TRBD1	.	TRBJ1-1	TRBV4-2	TGTGCCAGCAGCCCGCTCGGACAGGGCATCATGAACACTGAAGCTTTCTTT	CASSPLGQGIMNTEAFF
.	.	TRBJ2-2	TRBV9	TGTGCCAGCAGCGTAGCAGGGGGGACCGGGGAGCTGTTTTTT	CASSVAGGTGELFF
.	.	TRBJ1-2	TRBV30	TGTGCCTGGAGTCTCCCAGGGGTTATCGGAGGATGGCTGACCTTC	CAWSLPGVIGGWLTF
.	.	TRBJ1-2	TRBV15	TGTGCCACCAGCAGAGGGCAGGGTATAGGCTATGGCTACACCTTC	CATSRGQGIGYGYTF
.	.	TRBJ2-7	TRBV15	TGTGCCACCAGCCGAGGGCGGTTGGCTATGGGCGAGCAGTACTTC	CATSRGRLAMGEQYF
TRBD2	.	TRBJ2-7	TRBV18	TGTGCCAGCTCACCACTAGCGGGAGATCGTTCGTACGAGCAGTACTTC	CASSPLAGDRSYEQYF
.	.	TRBJ2-3	TRBV9	TGTGCCAGCAGCGCGGAGGAGGGTCCGAAGGCAGATACGCAGTATTTT	CASSAEEGPKADTQYF
.	.	TRBJ1-6	TRBV4-3	TGCGCCAGCAGCCAAGGAGTAGAGGGGGTTTCACCCCTCCACTTT	CASSQGVEGVSPLHF
TRBD2	.	TRBJ2-7	TRBV11-2	TGTGCCAGCAGCAGCCCGGGCGTGGCGACTAGCGGGGAAGTCTACGAGCAGTACTTC	CASSSPGVATSGEVYEQYF
TRBD2	.	TRBJ2-1	TRBV4-1	TGCGCCAGCAGCCAACAGCCGGGGGGCTCCTACAATGAGCAGTTCTTC	CASSQQPGGSYNEQFF
.	few	TRBJ2-7	TRBV2	TGTGCCAGCAGAGGAGGGTCCTACGAGCAGTACTTC	CASRGGSYEQYF
TRBD1	.	TRBJ2-5	TRBV5-1	TGCGCCAGCAGCTGGACAGGGGGCTTCTCGGCCCAAGAGACCCAGTACTTC	CASSWTGGFSAQETQYF
TRBD1	.	TRBJ1-5	TRBV10-2	TGCGCCAGCAGTTCAGGGGGCAATAGCAATCAGCCCCAGCATTTT	CASSSGGNSNQPQHF
.	once	TRBJ2-7	TRBV20-1	TGCAGTGCTAGAGGATTCGGGCAGTACTTC	CSARGFGQYF
.	.	TRBJ2-7	TRBV25-1	TGTGCCAGCAGTGACCCCTGTTGGCCGCGGAGCTCCTACGAGCAGTACTTC	CASSDPCWPRSSYEQYF
TRBD1	once	TRBJ2-5	TRBV27	TGTGCCAGCAGTCCCAGGACAGGGTTAGAGACCCAGTACTTC	CASSPRTGLETQYF
.	.	TRBJ1-5	TRBV30	TGTGCCTGGAGTGTGAGCGGCAATCAGCCCCAGCATTTT	CAWSVSGNQPQHF
.	.	TRBJ1-6	TRBV27	TGTGCCAGCAGTTTATCGACATCAAACCTGCCTTATAATTCACCCCTCCACTTT	CASSLSTSNLPYNSPLHF
.	few	TRBJ2-7	TRBV10-1	TGCGCCAGCAGTGAGGGGGACATGAATTACGAGCAGTACTTC	CASSEGDMNYEQYF
.	.	TRBJ2-7	TRBV3-1/TRBV3-2	TGTGCCAGCAGCCAAGATGGACGTAGAGCGGGTTCCTACGAGCAGTACTTC	CASSQDGRRAGSYEQYF
.	.	TRBJ1-4	TRBV5-6	TGTGCCAGCAGCTTGACAGGGCAAAATGAAAAACTGTTTTTT	CASSLTGQNEKLFF
.	.	TRBJ2-7	TRBV3-1/TRBV3-2	TGTGCCAGCAGCCAAGGCCCCACTAGCCCCTACGAGCAGTACTTC	CASSQGPTSPYEQYF
.	.	TRBJ1-1	TRBV18	TGTGCCAGCTCACCAAGCCGGGACTCTGAAGCTTTCTTT	CASSPSRDSEAFF
.	few	TRBJ2-1	TRBV6-5	TGTGCCAGCAGGGCGGGCAATGAGCAGTTCTTC	CASRAGNEQFF
.	.	TRBJ2-1	TRBV28	TGTGCCAGCAGTTTTTGGTGGCCTAGACGAAACAATGAGCAGTTCTTC	CASSFWWPRRNNEQFF
.	.	TRBJ1-1	TRBV11-2	TGTGCCAGCAGCTACCGACGCCAGACAGTGAACACTGAAGCTTTCTTT	CASSYRRQTVNTEAFF
.	.	TRBJ1-1	TRBV27	TGTGCCAGCAGTTTTCGGGGAGAGTGGAACACTGAAGCTTTCTTT	CASSFRGEWNTEAFF
TRBD2	few	TRBJ2-4	TRBV29-1	TGCAGCGCCAACGGACTAGTCGGCAACATTCAGTACTTC	CSANGLVGNIQYF
TRBD2	.	TRBJ2-2	TRBV11-1	TGTGCCAGCAGTTTGACTAGCGGGAAGGGGGAGCTGTTTTTT	CASSLTSGKGELFF
.	.	TRBJ2-3	TRBV29-1	TGCAGCGTTTTACCAGGGGATACGCAGTATTTT	CSVLPGDTQYF
.	.	TRBJ1-1	TRBV18	TGTGCCAGCTCACGAGACACTGAAGCTTTCTTT	CASSRDTEAFF
.	.	TRBJ2-1	TRBV27	TGTGCCAGCCCCATAGGGAGTGAGCAGTTCTTC	CASPIGSEQFF
.	few	TRBJ1-2	TRBV7-2	TGTGCCAGCAGCCGGGCAGCGGCAGGGGTAGGGGAGAGTTATGGCTACACCTTC	CASSRAAAGVGESYGYTF
.	.	TRBJ1-3	TRBV7-6	TGTGCCAGCAGCCCGACAGTGTCTGGAAACACCATATATTTT	CASSPTVSGNTIYF
.	.	TRBJ2-5	TRBV7-6	TGTGCCAGCAGCTTAACTCCAGCGGTTAAAGAGACCCAGTACTTC	CASSLTPAVKETQYF
TRBD2	.	TRBJ2-5	TRBV6-5	TGTGCCAGCAGAATCGGACTAGCGGGAGCAGAGACCCAGTACTTC	CASRIGLAGAETQYF
TRBD1	.	TRBJ2-7	TRBV7-2	TGTGCCAGCAGCCGTAATAACAGGGGTTTGGCCTACGAGCAGTACTTC	CASSRNNRGLAYEQYF
TRBD1	few	TRBJ2-7	TRBV2	TGTGCCAGCAGCTTTTTTGACAGGGGCCACGAGCAGTACTTC	CASSFFDRGHEQYF
.	.	TRBJ1-1	TRBV24-1	TGTGCCACTCAGGGTTCGAACACTGAAGCTTTCTTT	CATQGSNTEAFF
TRBD2	.	TRBJ2-1	TRBV2	TGTGCCAGCAGGGGACTAGCGGCCTACAATGAGCAGTTCTTC	CASRGLAAYNEQFF
.	.	TRBJ1-4	TRBV6-5	TGTGCCAGTGGGTTTGACAGTAATAATGAAAAACTGTTTTTT	CASGFDSNNEKLFF